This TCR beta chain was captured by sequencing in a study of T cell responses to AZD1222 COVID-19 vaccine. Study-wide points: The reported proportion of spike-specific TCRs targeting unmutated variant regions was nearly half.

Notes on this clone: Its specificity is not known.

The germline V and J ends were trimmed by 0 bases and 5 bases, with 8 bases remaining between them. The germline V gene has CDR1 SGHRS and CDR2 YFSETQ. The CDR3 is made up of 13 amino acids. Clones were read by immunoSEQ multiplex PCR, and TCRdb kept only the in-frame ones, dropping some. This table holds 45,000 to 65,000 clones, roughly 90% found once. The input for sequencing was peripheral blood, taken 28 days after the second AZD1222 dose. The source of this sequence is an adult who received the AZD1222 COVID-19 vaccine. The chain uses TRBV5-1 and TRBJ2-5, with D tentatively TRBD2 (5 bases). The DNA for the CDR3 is TGCGCCAGCAGCTTGGGATGGAGGGAGACCCAGTACTTC. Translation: CASSLGWRETQYF.